These 26 T cell receptor beta chains originate from one sample sequenced in a study of patients and donors after allogeneic stem cell transplantation. One entry per CDR3 protein, called by TCRdb with MiXCR from the RT-PCR reads. The sample comprises around 150,000 distinct CDR3 sequences, approximately 37% of which are singletons, and 50% to 65% rests with the top ten. Sequenced input: blood, either unsorted or a sorted T cell fraction (not recorded which). These receptors were taken from a human donor who was either an allogeneic HSCT recipient or a stem cell or donor lymphocyte infusion donor (not recorded which). It is not recorded whose cells these are; they may come from a transplant donor.

The rearrangement uses TRBV9 and TRBJ2-5; 8 bases are a match to TRBD2. The CDR3 is 15 amino acids. Losses at the gene ends were 4 bases for V and 5 bases for J; bases not matched to a gene: 10. Germline V gene lookup returns CDR1 SGDLS and CDR2 YYNGEE. Here the CDR3 DNA reads TGTGCCAGCAGCTCCCTCGGGAGGGGGAGGGAGACCCAGTACTTC. Its protein is CASSSLGRGRETQYF.

CDR3 in amino acids: CSAKGGVATDTQYF. For the CDR3, the DNA is TGCAGTGCTAAGGGCGGGGTTGCTACAGATACGCAGTATTTT. The chain recombines TRBV20-1 with TRBJ2-3; maybe TRBD2 (6 bases). Trimming pared 4 bases from V and 3 bases from J, leaving 14 bases between. This CDR3 comprises 14 residues. The V gene's germline CDR1 is DFQATT and CDR2 SNEGSKA (reference sequence).

The rearrangement joins TRBV12-3 or TRBV12-4 to TRBJ2-7; 7 bases are a match to TRBD1. This CDR3 region has 13 residues. The V segment lost 7 bases and the J segment 3 bases; nucleotides outside the gene matches: 6. CDR3 loop: CASILRDSYEQYV. The CDR3 DNA sequence: TGTGCCAGCATCCTCCGGGACAGCTACGAGCAGTACGTC.

This clonotype has just a few counts. V is TRBV12-5 and J is TRBJ1-1, with no clear D. Germline V lookup: CDR1 LGHNT, CDR2 FRNRAP. The CDR3 extends over 14 amino acids. Trimming removed 8 bases at V and 2 bases at J, with 15 bases between. CDR3 protein: CASSLSGPNTEAFF. In DNA, the CDR3 is TGTGCTAGTAGTCTATCAGGACCTAACACTGAAGCTTTCTTT. Combining the CDR3 with reference TRBV12-5 and TRBJ1-1 gives the whole variable domain DARVTQTPRHKVTEMGQEVTMRCQPILGHNTVFWYRQTMMQGLELLAYFRNRAPLDDSGMPKDRFSAEMPDATLATLKIQPSEPRDSAVYFCASSLSGPNTEAFFGQGTRLTVV.

Only a few counts were recorded for this clonotype. The V call is TRBV12-3 or TRBV12-4, the J call TRBJ1-2, with D tentatively TRBD1 (6 bases). Trimming took off 3 bases at V and 2 bases at J, with 16 bases between the two ends. The CDR3 runs 16 residues. CDR3 residues: CASSFRGDNRNYGYTF. Written as DNA, the CDR3 is TGTGCCAGCAGTTTCCGTGGGGACAATCGGAACTATGGCTACACCTTC.

The J gene is TRBJ1-1, the V gene TRBV9; D gene uncertain. V lost 0 bases and J 1 base, leaving 10 bases between the germline ends. Per germline, CDR1 SGDLS and CDR2 YYNGEE. CDR3 length: 15 residues. The CDR3 is CASSVEGSRNTEAFF. The CDR3, as DNA: TGTGCCAGCAGCGTAGAGGGCTCGAGGAACACTGAAGCTTTCTTT.

The rearrangement links TRBV6-5 to TRBJ1-1, with D perhaps matching TRBD1 (5 bases). The CDR3 has 15 amino acids. Trimming cost V 2 bases and J 5 bases, with 15 bases left between them. CDR1 is MNHEY, CDR2 SVGAGI, per germline. CDR3 bases: TGTGCCAGCAGTTACCCCCAGACAGTAGGTACTGAAGCTTTCTTT. Protein sequence: CASSYPQTVGTEAFF.

This clonotype was seen many times. The CDR3 nucleotides are TGTGCCAGCAGCGACGGACCGGCGAACACTGAAGCTTTCTTT. Translation gives CASSDGPANTEAFF. The J gene is TRBJ1-1, the V gene TRBV7-3; D is unclear. CDR3 length: 14 amino acids. V lost 5 bases and J lost 1, with 11 bases in between. The germline V gene has CDR1 SGHTA and CDR2 FQGTGA.

The genes are TRBV12-3 or TRBV12-4 and TRBJ1-1, with TRBD1 identical over 9 bases. Germline trimming cut 11 bases from V and 1 base from J; bases unmatched to any gene: 5. This CDR3 region has 13 residues. The CDR3 here is CAGGDRANTEAFF. The CDR3 bases are TGTGCCGGAGGGGACAGGGCGAACACTGAAGCTTTCTTT.

This clonotype turned up a few times. The rearrangement joins TRBV15 to TRBJ1-1, with D tentatively TRBD1 (6 bases). CDR3 size: 13 residues. V lost 4 bases to trimming and J lost 8 bases, with 14 bases between them. Germline V gene lookup returns CDR1 LNHNV and CDR2 YYDKDF (reference sequence). CDR3 sequence reads: CATSIIGTREAFF. The CDR3 DNA reads TGTGCCACCAGCATCATCGGGACAAGGGAAGCTTTCTTT.

This clonotype was recorded a few times. V usage is TRBV4-2 and J usage is TRBJ2-7; TRBD2 aligns across 9 bases. Trimming at V came to 4 bases and at J to 5 bases, leaving 3 bases not matched to a gene. The CDR3 consists of 13 residues. Germline lookup yields CDR1 LGHNA and CDR2 YNFKEQ. CDR3 nucleotides: TGTGCCAGCAGCCCGGGGACTAGCAACGAGCAGTACTTC. Residues: CASSPGTSNEQYF.

This clonotype was seen a handful of times. The chain couples TRBV25-1 to TRBJ1-2, with no clear D. This CDR3 comprises 14 residues. Germline V gene lookup returns CDR1 MGHDK and CDR2 SYGVNS. V lost 1 base to trimming and J lost 6 bases, with 12 bases between them. The CDR3 loop reads CASSESLGSHGYTF. CDR3 sequence (DNA): TGTGCCAGCAGTGAATCTCTGGGGAGCCATGGCTACACCTTC.

The chain is built from TRBV27 and TRBJ1-4; D unresolved. Trimming took off 2 bases at V and 5 bases at J, with 12 bases between the two ends. Germline V gene data show CDR1 as MNHEY and CDR2 as SMNVEV (reference sequence). This CDR3 is built from 15 residues. DNA of the CDR3: TGTGCCAGCAGTTTAAACAGCCAAACCAATGAAAAACTGTTTTTT. Amino acid sequence: CASSLNSQTNEKLFF.

This clonotype showed up many times. Sequence at one end of the junction differs from germline and may be a read error. The chain joins TRBV5-1 to TRBJ1-1; the D is unclear. Looked up from germline, CDR1 is SGHRS and CDR2 is YFSETQ. This CDR3 contains 12 residues. Here the CDR3 reads CASSLEGTEAFF. The CDR3 nucleotides are TGTGCCAGCAGTTTGGAGGGAACTGAAGCTTTCTTT. Together with reference TRBV5-1 and TRBJ1-1, the CDR3 gives the full variable domain: KAGVTQTPRYLIKTRGQQVTLSCSPISGHRSVSWYQQTPGQGLQFLFEYFSETQRNKGNFPGRFSGRQFSNSRSEMNVSTLELGDSALYLCASSLEGTEAFFGQGTRLTVV.

The V and J genes are TRBV7-9 and TRBJ2-1; no clear D gene. Per the germline V gene, CDR1 is SEHNR and CDR2 is FQNEAQ (reference sequence). This CDR3 is built from 13 residues. V was pared by 3 bases and J by 5 bases, with 8 bases between. The CDR3 here is CASSFNSHNEQFF. The CDR3 nucleotides are TGTGCCAGCAGCTTCAACTCTCACAATGAGCAGTTCTTC.

The rearrangement uses TRBV29-1 and TRBJ2-1; D not resolved. The CDR3 consists of 13 residues. Germline V gives CDR1 SQVTM, CDR2 ANQGSEA. V gave up 6 bases and J gave up 7 bases, with 16 bases separating them. The CDR3 here is CSVSWVYVNEQFF. CDR3 DNA sequence: TGCAGCGTATCCTGGGTCTACGTTAATGAGCAGTTCTTC.

This sequence joins TRBV5-1 and TRBJ1-5, with no clear D. The CDR3 has 13 residues. The V end was cut by 0 bases, the J end by 5 bases, with 6 bases between. The germline V gene encodes CDR1 SGHRS and CDR2 YFSETQ. The CDR3 region is CASSLEGHQPQHF. The CDR3 nucleotides are TGCGCCAGCAGCTTGGAGGGTCATCAGCCCCAGCATTTT.

This clonotype appeared a few times. This chain links TRBV24-1 with TRBJ1-1, with TRBD1 matching over 7 bases. The germline CDR1 and CDR2 sequences are KGHDR and SFDVKD. The CDR3 is 14 residues long. V shed 7 bases and J 0 bases; nucleotides not matched to a gene: 4. The CDR3 spells CATSPGQLNTEAFF. CDR3 nucleotide sequence: TGTGCCACCAGCCCGGGACAGCTGAACACTGAAGCTTTCTTT.

The CDR3 DNA follows: TGTGCCAGCAGTATGCAGGGAGGGAATAATTCACCCCTCCACTTT. Its translation: CASSMQGGNNSPLHF. The rearrangement links TRBV6-6 to TRBJ1-6, with a tentative D call TRBD1 (5 bases). The V end lost 5 bases, the J end lost 5 bases, and 13 bases lay between the germline ends. This CDR3 region has 15 residues. The germline gives CDR1 MNHNY, CDR2 SVGAGI (reference sequence).

This clonotype was observed a handful of times. This rearrangement joins TRBV3-1 to TRBJ1-5; D is perhaps TRBD1 (5 bases). The germline CDR1 and CDR2 sequences are LGHDT and YNNKEL (reference sequence). Between the trimmed V and J ends, which lost 5 bases and 4 bases, there was a span of 15 bases. The CDR3 sequence is 15 residues long. Written as DNA, the CDR3 is TGTGCCAGCAGCGCAAGGGGTTTCGGGAATCAGCCCCAGCATTTT. This sequence encodes CASSARGFGNQPQHF.

The chain links TRBV6-5 to TRBJ2-1; D is possibly TRBD1 (6 bases). Germline CDR1 and CDR2: MNHEY and SVGAGI. The CDR3 is 16 amino acids. V was shortened by 6 bases and J by 6 bases, with 21 bases between the two germline ends. As DNA, the CDR3 is TGTGCCAGCAGACTTCGAACAGGGACCCCTATCAATGAGCAGTTCTTC. This sequence encodes CASRLRTGTPINEQFF.

This clonotype was observed many times. The chain has TRBV12-3 or TRBV12-4 and TRBJ1-6; 9 positions agree with TRBD1. Germline trimming cut 5 bases from V and 5 bases from J; bases unmatched to any gene: 1. This CDR3 has 14 amino acids. Here the CDR3 DNA reads TGTGCCAGCAGTCGGACAGGGGATAATTCACCCCTCCACTTT. Translation: CASSRTGDNSPLHF.

The sample holds a few counts of this clonotype. The chain uses TRBV12-3 or TRBV12-4 and TRBJ1-2, with 9 bases identical to TRBD1. Trimming took 6 bases from V and 7 from J; bases not matched to a gene: 15. The CDR3 length is 16 residues. CDR3 in amino acids: CASRSLLGQGHGGYTF. The CDR3, as DNA: TGTGCCAGCAGATCCCTCCTGGGACAGGGACACGGTGGCTACACCTTC.

This clonotype has a count of ten or more. V is TRBV7-9 and J is TRBJ1-1; D is ambiguous. Per the germline V gene, CDR1 is SEHNR and CDR2 is FQNEAQ (reference sequence). Trimming removed 10 bases at V and 1 base at J, with 13 bases between. The CDR3 length is 13 residues. CDR3 amino acids: CATRTVGNTEAFF. The CDR3 bases are TGTGCCACCAGGACTGTTGGGAACACTGAAGCTTTCTTT.

This clonotype was detected only a few times. The chain couples TRBV2 to TRBJ1-1; 8 nucleotides line up with TRBD1. The germline V gene has CDR1 SNHLY and CDR2 FYNNEI. The CDR3 extends over 11 amino acids. Trimming cost V 6 bases and J 11 bases; bases outside gene matches: 5. CDR3 in amino acids: CASRDRVFAFF. CDR3 coding DNA: TGTGCCAGCAGGGACAGGGTGTTTGCTTTCTTT.

The table lists this clonotype with a few counts. The chain has TRBV21-1 and TRBJ1-5. TRBV21-1 is noted as a pseudogene. The CDR3 covers 15 residues. The CDR3 spells CASSKGRFSNQPQHF. CDR3 DNA sequence: TGTGCCAGCAGCAAAGGGAGGTTTAGCAATCAGCCCCAGCATTTT.